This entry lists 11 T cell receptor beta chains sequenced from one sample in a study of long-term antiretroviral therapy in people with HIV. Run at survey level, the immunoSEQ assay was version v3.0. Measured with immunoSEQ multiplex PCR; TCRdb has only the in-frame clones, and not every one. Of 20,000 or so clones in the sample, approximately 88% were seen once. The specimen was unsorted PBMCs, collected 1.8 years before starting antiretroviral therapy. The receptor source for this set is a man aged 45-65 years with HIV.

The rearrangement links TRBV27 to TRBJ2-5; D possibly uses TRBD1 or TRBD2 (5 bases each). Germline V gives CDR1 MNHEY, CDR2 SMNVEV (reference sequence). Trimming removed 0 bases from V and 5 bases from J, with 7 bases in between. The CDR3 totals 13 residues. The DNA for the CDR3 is TGTGCCAGCAGTTTATCCTGGGGGGAGACCCAGTACTTC. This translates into CASSLSWGETQYF.

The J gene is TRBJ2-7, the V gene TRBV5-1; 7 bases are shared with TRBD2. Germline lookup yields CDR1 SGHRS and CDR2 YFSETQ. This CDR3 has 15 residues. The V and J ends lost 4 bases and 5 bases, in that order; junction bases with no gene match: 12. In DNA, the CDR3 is TGCGCCAGCAGCCTTCGGACTAGTAATGGCCACGAGCAGTACTTC. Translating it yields CASSLRTSNGHEQYF. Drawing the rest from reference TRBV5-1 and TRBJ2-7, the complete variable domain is KAGVTQTPRYLIKTRGQQVTLSCSPISGHRSVSWYQQTPGQGLQFLFEYFSETQRNKGNFPGRFSGRQFSNSRSEMNVSTLELGDSALYLCASSLRTSNGHEQYFGPGTRLTVT.

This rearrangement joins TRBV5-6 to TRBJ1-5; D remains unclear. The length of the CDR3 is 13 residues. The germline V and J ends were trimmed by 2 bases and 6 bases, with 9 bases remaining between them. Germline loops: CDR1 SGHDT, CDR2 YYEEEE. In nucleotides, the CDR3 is TGTGCCAGCAGCTTAGGGCAGGTTCAGCCCCAGCATTTT. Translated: CASSLGQVQPQHF.

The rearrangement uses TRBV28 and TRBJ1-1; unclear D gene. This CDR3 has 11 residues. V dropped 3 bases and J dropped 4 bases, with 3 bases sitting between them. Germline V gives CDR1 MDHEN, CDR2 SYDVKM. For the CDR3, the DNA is TGTGCCAGCAGTTTCACCACTGAAGCTTTCTTT. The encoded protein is CASSFTTEAFF.

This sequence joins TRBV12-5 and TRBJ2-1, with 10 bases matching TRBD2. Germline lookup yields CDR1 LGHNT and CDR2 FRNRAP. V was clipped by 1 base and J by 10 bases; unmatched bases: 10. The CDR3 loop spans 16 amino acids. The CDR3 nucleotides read TGTGCTAGTGGTTTGGCGCGGACTAGCGGACCTCGGGAGCAGTTCTTC. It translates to CASGLARTSGPREQFF.

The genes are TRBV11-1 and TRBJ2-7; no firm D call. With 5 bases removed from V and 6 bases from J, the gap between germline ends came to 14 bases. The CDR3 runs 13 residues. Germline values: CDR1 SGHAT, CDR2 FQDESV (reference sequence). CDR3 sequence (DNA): TGTGCCAGCAGCCAAGACCCCGGAGCCGAGCAGTACTTC. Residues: CASSQDPGAEQYF.

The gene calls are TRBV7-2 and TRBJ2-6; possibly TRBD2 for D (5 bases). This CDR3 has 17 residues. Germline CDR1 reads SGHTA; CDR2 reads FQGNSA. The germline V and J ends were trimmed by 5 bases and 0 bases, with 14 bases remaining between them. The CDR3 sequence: CASSLGPRDSGANVLTF. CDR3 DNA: TGTGCCAGCAGCCTAGGACCCCGGGACTCTGGGGCCAACGTCCTGACTTTC.

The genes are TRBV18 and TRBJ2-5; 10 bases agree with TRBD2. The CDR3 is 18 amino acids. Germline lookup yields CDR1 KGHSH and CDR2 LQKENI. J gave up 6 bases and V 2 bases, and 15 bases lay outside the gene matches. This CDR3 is CASSPSEAGGPLIKTQYF. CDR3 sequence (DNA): TGTGCCAGCTCACCATCGGAAGCGGGGGGGCCTTTAATAAAGACCCAGTACTTC.

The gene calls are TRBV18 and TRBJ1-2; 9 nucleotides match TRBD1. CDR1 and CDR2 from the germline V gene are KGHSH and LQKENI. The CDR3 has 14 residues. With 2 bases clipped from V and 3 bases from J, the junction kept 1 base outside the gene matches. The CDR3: CASSPNRGHYGYTF. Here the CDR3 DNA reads TGTGCCAGCTCACCAAACAGGGGGCACTATGGCTACACCTTC.

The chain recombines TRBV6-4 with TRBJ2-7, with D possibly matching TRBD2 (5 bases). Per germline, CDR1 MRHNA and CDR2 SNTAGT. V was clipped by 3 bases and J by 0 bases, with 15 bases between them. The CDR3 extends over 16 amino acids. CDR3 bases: TGTGCCAGCAGTGAGACTCAGCGGATAAGCTCCTACGAGCAGTACTTC. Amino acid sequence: CASSETQRISSYEQYF.

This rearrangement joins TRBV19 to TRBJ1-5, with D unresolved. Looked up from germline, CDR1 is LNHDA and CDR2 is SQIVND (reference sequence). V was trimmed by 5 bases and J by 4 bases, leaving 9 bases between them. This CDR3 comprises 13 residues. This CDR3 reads CASSDNVNQPQHF. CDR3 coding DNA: TGTGCCAGTAGTGACAACGTTAATCAGCCCCAGCATTTT.